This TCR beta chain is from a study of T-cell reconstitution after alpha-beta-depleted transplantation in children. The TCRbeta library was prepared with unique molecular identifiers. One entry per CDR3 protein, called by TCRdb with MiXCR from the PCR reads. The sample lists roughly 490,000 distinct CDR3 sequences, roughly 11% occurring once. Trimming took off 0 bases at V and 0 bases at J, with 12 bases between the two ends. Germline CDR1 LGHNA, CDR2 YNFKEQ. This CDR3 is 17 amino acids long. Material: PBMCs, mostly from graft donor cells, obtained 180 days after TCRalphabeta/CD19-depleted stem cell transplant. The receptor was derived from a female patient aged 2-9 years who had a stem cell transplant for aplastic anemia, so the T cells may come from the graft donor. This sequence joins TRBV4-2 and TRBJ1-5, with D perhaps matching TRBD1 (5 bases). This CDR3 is CASSQDGPDSSNQPQHF. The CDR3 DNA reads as TGTGCCAGCAGCCAAGATGGACCCGACAGTAGCAATCAGCCCCAGCATTTT.